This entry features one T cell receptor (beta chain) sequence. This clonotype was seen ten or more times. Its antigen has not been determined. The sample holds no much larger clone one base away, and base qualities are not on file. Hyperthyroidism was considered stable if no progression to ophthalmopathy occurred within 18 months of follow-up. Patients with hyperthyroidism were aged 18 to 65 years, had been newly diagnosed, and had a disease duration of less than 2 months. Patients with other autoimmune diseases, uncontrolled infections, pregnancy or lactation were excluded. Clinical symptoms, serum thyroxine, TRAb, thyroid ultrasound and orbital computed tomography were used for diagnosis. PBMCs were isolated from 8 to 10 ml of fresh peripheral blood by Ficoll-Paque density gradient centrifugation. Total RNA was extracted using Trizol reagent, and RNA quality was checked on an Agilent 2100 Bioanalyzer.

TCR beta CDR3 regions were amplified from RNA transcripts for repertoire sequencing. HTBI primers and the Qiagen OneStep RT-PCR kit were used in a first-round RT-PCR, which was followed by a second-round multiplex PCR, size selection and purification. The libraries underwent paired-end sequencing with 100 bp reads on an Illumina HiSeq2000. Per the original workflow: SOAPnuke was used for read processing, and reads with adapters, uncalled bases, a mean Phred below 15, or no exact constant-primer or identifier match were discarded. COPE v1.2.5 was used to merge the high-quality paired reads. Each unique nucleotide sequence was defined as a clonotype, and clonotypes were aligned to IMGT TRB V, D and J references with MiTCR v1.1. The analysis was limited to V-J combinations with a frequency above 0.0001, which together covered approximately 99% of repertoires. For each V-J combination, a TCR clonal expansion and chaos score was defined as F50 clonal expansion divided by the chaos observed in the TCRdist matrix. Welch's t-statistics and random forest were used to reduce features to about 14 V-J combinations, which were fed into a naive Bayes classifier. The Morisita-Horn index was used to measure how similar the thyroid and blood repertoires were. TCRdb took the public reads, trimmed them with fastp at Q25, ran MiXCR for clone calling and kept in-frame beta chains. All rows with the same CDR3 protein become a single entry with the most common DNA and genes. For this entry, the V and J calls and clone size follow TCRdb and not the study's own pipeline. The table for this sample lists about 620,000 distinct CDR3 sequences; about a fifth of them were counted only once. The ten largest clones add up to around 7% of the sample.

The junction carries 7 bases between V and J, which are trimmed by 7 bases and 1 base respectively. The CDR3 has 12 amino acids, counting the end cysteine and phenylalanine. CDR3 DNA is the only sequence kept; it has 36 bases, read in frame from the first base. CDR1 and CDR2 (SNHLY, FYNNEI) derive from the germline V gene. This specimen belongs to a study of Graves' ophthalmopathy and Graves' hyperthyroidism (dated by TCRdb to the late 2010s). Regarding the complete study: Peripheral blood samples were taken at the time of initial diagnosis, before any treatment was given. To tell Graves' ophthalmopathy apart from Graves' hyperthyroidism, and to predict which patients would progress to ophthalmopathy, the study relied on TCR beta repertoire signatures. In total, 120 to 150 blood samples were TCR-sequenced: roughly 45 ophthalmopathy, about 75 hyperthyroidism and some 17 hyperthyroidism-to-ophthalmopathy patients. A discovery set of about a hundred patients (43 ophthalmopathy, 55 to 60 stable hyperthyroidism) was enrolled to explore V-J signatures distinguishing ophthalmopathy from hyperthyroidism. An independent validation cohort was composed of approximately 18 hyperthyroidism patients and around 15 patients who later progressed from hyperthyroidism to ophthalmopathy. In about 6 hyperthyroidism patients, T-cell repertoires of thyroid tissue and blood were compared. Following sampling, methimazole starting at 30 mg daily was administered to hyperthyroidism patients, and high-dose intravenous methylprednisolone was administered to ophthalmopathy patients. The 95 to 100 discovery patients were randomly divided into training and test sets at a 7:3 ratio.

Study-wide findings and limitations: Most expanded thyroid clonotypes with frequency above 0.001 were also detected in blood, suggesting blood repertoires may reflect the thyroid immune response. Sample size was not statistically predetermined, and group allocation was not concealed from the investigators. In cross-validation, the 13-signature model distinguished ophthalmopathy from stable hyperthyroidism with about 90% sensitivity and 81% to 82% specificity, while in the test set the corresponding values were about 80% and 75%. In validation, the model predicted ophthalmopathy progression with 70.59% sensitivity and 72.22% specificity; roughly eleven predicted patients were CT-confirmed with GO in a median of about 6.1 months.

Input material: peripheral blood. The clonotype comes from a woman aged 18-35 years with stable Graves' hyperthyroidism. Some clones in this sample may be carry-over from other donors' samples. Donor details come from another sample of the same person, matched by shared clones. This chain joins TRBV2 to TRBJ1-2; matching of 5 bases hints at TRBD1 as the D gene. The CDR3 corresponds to CASTGYNYGYTF. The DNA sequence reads TGTGCCAGCACAGGGTATAACTATGGCTACACCTTC. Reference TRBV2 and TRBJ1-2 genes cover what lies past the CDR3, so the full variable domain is EPEVTQTPSHQVTQMGQEVILRCVPISNHLYFYWYRQILGQKVEFLVSFYNNEISEKSEIFDDQFSVERPDGSNFTLKIRSTKLEDSAMYFCASTGYNYGYTFGSGTRLTVV.